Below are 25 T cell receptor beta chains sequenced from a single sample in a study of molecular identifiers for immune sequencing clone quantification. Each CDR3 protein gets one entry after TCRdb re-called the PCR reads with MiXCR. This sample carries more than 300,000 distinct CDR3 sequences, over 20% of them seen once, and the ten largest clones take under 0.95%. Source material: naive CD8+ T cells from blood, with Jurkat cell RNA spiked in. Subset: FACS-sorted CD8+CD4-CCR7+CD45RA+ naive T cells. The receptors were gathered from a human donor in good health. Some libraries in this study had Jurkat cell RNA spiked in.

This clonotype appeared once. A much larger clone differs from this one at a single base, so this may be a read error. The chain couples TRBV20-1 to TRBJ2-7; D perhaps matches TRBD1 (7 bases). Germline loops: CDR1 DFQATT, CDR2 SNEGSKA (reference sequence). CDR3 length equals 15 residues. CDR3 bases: TGCGGTGCTAGTACTTTTTCGGAGGGCAGGGGGGAGCAGTACTTC. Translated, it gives CGASTFSEGRGEQYF.

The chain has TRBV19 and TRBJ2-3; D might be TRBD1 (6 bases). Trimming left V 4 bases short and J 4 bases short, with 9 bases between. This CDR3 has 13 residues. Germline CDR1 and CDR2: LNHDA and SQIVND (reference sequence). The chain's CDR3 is CASSRTDPDTQYF. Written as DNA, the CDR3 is TGTGCCAGTAGTAGGACAGACCCAGATACGCAGTATTTT.

The CDR3 sequence: CASSWSGGKYGLGEQYF. The CDR3 nucleotides read TGTGCCAGCAGCTGGTCAGGGGGGAAATATGGATTGGGAGAGCAGTACTTC. The V gene is TRBV13, the J gene TRBJ2-7; maybe TRBD1 (7 bases). Germline-derived CDR1 and CDR2 are PRHDT and FYEKMQ (reference sequence). The CDR3 runs 17 residues. Trimming shortened V by 4 bases and J by 7 bases, and 26 bases separated the two germline ends.

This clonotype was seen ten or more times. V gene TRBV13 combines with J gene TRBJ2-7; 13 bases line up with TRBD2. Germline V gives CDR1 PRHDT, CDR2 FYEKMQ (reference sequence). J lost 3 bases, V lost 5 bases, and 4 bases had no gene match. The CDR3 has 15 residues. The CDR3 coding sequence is TGTGCCAGCAGCCCGGGACTAGCGGGGCGCTACGAGCAGTACTTC. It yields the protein CASSPGLAGRYEQYF.

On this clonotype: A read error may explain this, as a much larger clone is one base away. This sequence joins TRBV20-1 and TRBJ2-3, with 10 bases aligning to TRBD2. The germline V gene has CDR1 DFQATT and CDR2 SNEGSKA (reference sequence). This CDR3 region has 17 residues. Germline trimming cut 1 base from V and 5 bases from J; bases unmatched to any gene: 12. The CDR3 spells CSARGRVAGGLGDTQYF. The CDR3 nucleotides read TGCAGTGCTAGAGGTAGGGTAGCGGGGGGACTTGGAGATACGCAGTATTTT.

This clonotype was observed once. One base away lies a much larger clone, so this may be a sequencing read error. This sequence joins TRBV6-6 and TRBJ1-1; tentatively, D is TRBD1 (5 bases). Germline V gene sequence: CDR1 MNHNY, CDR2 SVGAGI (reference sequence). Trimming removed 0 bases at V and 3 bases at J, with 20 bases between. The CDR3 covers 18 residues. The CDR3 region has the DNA TGTGCCAGCAGTTACTCGGGGCAACAGGAAGGACGCGACACTGAAGCTTTCTTT. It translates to CASSYSGQQEGRDTEAFF.

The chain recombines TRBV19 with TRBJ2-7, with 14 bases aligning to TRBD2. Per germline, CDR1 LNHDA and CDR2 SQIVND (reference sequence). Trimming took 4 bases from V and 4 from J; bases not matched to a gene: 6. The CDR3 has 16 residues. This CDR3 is CASSTSGTSGGYEQYF. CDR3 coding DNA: TGTGCCAGTAGTACGTCCGGGACTAGCGGGGGTTACGAGCAGTACTTC.

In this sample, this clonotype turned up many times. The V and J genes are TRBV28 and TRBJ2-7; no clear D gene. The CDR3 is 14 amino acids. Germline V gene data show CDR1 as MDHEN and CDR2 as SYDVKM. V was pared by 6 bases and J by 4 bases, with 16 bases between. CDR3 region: CASSLRVEVYEQYF. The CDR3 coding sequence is TGTGCCAGCAGCCTACGGGTCGAGGTATACGAGCAGTACTTC.

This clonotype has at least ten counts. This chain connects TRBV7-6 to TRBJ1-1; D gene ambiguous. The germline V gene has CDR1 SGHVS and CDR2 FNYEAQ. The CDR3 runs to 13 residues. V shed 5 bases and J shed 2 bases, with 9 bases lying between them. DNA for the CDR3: TGTGCCAGCAGCCGCGGGGTTAACACTGAAGCTTTCTTT. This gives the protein CASSRGVNTEAFF.

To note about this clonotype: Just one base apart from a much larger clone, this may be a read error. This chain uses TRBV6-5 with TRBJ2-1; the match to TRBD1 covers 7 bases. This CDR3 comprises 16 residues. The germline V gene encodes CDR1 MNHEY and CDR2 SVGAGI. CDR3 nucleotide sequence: TGTGCCAGCAGTCCGGGACAGAGGAGCTCCTACAATGAGCAGTCCTTC. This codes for CASSPGQRSSYNEQSF.

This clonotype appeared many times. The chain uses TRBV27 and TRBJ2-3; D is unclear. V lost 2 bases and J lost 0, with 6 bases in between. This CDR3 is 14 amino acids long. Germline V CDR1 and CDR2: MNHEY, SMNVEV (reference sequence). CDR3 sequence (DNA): TGTGCCAGCAGTTTAATCGGGAGCACAGATACGCAGTATTTT. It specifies CASSLIGSTDTQYF.

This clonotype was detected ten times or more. CDR3 coding DNA: TGCAGCGGTGGTTCGGTGGGGCTGTCGGAAGCTTTCTTT. It encodes CSGGSVGLSEAFF. The chain employs TRBV29-1 and TRBJ1-1; TRBD1 might be the D (5 bases). The CDR3 contains 13 residues. V was pared by 7 bases and J by 8 bases, with 20 bases between. In germline, CDR1 is SQVTM, CDR2 ANQGSEA.

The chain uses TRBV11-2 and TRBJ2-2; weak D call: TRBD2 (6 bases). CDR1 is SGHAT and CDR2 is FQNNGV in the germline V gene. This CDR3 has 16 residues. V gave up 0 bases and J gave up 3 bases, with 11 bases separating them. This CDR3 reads CASSLEGGRHTGELFF. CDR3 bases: TGTGCCAGCAGCTTAGAAGGAGGGAGGCACACCGGGGAGCTGTTTTTT.

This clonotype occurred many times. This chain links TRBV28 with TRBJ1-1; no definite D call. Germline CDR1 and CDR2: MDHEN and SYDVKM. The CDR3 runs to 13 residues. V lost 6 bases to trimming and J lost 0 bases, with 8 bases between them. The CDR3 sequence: CASRITLNTEAFF. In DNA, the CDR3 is TGTGCCAGCAGGATTACCTTGAACACTGAAGCTTTCTTT. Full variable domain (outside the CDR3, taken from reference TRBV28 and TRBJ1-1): DVKVTQSSRYLVKRTGEKVFLECVQDMDHENMFWYRQDPGLGLRLIYFSYDVKMKEKGDIPEGYSVSREKKERFSLILESASTNQTSMYLCASRITLNTEAFFGQGTRLTVV.

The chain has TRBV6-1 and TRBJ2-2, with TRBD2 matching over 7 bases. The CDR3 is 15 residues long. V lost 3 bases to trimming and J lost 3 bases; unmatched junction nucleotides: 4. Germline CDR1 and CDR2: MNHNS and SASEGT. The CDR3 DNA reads TGTGCCAGCAGTGACGGACTAGTCGACACCGGGGAGCTGTTTTTT. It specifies CASSDGLVDTGELFF.

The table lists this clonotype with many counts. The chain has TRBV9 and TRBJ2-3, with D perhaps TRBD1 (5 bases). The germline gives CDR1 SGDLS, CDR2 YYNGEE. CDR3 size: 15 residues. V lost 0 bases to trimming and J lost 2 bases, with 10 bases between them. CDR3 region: CASSVGTTDTDTQYF. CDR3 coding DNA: TGTGCCAGCAGCGTAGGAACGACAGACACAGATACGCAGTATTTT.

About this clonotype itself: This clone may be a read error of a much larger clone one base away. CDR3 residues: CASSILGLGSYEQYF. The CDR3 DNA follows: TGTGCCAGCAGTATATTGGGTCTGGGGTCCTACGAGCAGTACTTC. The gene calls are TRBV28 and TRBJ2-7, with D uncertain. The CDR3 has 15 amino acids. Trimming removed 5 bases from V and 1 base from J, with 15 bases in between. Germline CDR1 MDHEN, CDR2 SYDVKM.

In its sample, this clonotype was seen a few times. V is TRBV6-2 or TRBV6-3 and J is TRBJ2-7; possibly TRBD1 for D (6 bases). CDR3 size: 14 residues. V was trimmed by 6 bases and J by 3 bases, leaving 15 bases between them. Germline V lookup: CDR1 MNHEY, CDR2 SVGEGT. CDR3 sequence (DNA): TGTGCCAGCAGCCACAGGGTGGGGGTCTACGAGCAGTACTTC. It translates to CASSHRVGVYEQYF.

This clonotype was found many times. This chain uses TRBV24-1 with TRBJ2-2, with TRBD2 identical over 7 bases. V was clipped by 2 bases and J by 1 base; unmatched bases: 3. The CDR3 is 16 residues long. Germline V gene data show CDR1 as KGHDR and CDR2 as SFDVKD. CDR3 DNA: TGTGCCACCAGTGATTGGGCTAGCGGGAACACCGGGGAGCTGTTTTTT. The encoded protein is CATSDWASGNTGELFF.

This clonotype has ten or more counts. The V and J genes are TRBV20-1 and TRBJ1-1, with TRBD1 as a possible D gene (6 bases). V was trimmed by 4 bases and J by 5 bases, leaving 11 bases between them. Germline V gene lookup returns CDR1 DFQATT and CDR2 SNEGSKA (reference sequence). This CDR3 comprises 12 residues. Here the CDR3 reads CSAIAGVTEAFF. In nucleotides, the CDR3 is TGCAGTGCTATTGCAGGGGTAACTGAAGCTTTCTTT.

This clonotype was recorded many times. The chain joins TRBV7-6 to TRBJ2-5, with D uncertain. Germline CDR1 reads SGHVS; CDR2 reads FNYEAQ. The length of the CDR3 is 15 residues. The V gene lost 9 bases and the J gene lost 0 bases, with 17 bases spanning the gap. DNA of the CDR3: TGTGCCAGTAGAAGGGCTCCCCTGGACCAAGAGACCCAGTACTTC. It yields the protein CASRRAPLDQETQYF.

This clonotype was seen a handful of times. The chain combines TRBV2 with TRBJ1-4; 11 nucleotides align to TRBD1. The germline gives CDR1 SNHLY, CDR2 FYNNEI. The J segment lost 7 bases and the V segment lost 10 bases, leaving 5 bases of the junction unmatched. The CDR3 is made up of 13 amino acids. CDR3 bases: TGTGCCATTACCGGGACAGGGGGTGAAAAACTGTTTTTT. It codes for CAITGTGGEKLFF.

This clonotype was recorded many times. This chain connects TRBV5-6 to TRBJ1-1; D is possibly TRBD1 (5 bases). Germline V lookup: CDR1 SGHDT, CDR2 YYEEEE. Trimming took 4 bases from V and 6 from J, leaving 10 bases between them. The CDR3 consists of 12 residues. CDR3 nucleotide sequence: TGTGCCAGCAGCCCGGGGGGATCTGAAGCTTTCTTT. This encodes CASSPGGSEAFF.

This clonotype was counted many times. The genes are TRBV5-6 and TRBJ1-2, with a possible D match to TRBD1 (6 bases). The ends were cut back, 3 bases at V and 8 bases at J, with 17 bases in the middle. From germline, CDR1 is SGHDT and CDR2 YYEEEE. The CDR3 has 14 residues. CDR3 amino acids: CASSYRAGQLGYTF. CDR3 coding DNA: TGTGCCAGCAGCTACAGGGCAGGGCAATTAGGCTACACCTTC.

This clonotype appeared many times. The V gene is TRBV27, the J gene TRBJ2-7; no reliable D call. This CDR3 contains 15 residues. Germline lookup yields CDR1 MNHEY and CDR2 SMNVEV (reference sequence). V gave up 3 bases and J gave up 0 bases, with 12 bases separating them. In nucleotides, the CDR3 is TGTGCCAGCAGTTTGGAATGGCCGAGCTCCTACGAGCAGTACTTC. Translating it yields CASSLEWPSSYEQYF.